This T cell receptor (beta chain) was observed in a study of blood T cell repertoires in COVID-19. This CDR3 has 13 residues. Germline loops: CDR1 SNHLY, CDR2 FYNNEI. Trimming took off 4 bases at V and 6 bases at J, with 12 bases between the two ends. The participants were between about 18 and 90 years old and came from under 25 US areas. Participant-given clinical history determined each cohort assignment. The study counted Cohort 3 donors as recovered given two negative PCRs, clearance, or symptom resolution. Some clones are missing from TCRdb's copy, which holds only in-frame ones; the method was immunoSEQ multiplex PCR. The sample records 300,000 to 450,000 clones, roughly 91% being singletons.

The sequenced sample was PBMCs or T cells enriched from blood (not recorded which). The receptor was isolated from a woman aged 18-35 years who had recovered from COVID-19. The V and J genes are TRBV2 and TRBJ1-2, with TRBD1 as a possible D gene (5 bases). This CDR3 reads CASSGFRENGYTF. As DNA, the CDR3 is TGTGCCAGCAGTGGATTCAGGGAAAATGGCTACACCTTC.